One sample yielded the 23 T cell receptor beta chains listed below, sequenced in a study of blood T cells in healthy people across ages. Primed by a sample-barcoded 5' primer and a J-beta primer mix, a second PCR proceeded for about 7 to 12 cycles. TCRdb independently ran MiXCR on the 5' RACE reads; one entry per CDR3 protein. The sample consists of approximately 940,000 distinct CDR3 sequences, around 46% of them appearing once. Specimen: blood. The receptors come from a man under 40 in good health.

On this clonotype: The junction shows a germline mismatch at one end, possibly a read error. The chain has TRBV10-3 and TRBJ2-7; 10 nucleotides match TRBD1. The CDR3 extends over 16 amino acids. Germline assignment: CDR1 ENHRY and CDR2 SYGVKD. The CDR3 reads CAIRPGTGVSSHEQYF. CDR3 bases: TGTGCCATCAGACCCGGGACAGGGGTGAGCTCCCACGAGCAGTACTTC.

This chain connects TRBV21-1 to TRBJ1-2. TRBV21-1 is given as a pseudogene. This CDR3 contains 15 residues. The CDR3 coding sequence is TGTGCCAGCAGCAAAGAGCGAAGGGAAGACTATGGCTACACCTTC. It specifies CASSKERREDYGYTF.

V is TRBV7-2 and J is TRBJ2-4; no clear D gene. The J call may be faulty, since TRBJ2-5 better matches the DNA end. This CDR3 contains 16 residues. Germline V gene data show CDR1 as SGHTA and CDR2 as FQGNSA. The CDR3 DNA reads TGTGCCAGCAGCTTTCTTCGGCGACCGTACCAAGAGACCCAGTACTTC. Translated, it gives CASSFLRRPYQETQYF.

V and J are TRBV12-3 or TRBV12-4 and TRBJ2-2, with 8 bases lining up with TRBD2. The CDR3 is made up of 16 amino acids. Losses at the gene ends were 3 bases for V and 4 bases for J; bases not matched to a gene: 7. The CDR3 coding sequence is TGTGCCAGCAGTTTCTCAGCGGGAGAATCCACCGGGGAGCTGTTTTTT. Its protein product is CASSFSAGESTGELFF.

V usage is TRBV10-3 and J usage is TRBJ1-1; weak D call: TRBD1 (6 bases). Per the germline V gene, CDR1 is ENHRY and CDR2 is SYGVKD. The CDR3 is 13 residues long. The V gene lost 7 bases and the J gene lost 3 bases, with 12 bases spanning the gap. The chain's CDR3 is CAIMGGGHTEAFF. The CDR3 DNA reads TGTGCCATCATGGGGGGCGGTCACACTGAAGCTTTCTTT.

V and J are TRBV13 and TRBJ1-1, with D maybe TRBD1 (5 bases). V lost 4 bases to trimming and J lost 4 bases, with 13 bases between them. The CDR3 contains 14 residues. CDR1 PRHDT and CDR2 FYEKMQ come from the germline V gene (reference sequence). For the CDR3, the DNA is TGTGCCAGCAGCTCCTTTGTGAGGGGCACTGAAGCTTTCTTT. Amino acid sequence: CASSSFVRGTEAFF.

The rearrangement uses TRBV6-6 and TRBJ2-5; D is perhaps TRBD2 (8 bases). The CDR3 is made up of 15 amino acids. Between the trimmed V and J ends, which lost 5 bases and 7 bases, there was a span of 20 bases. The V gene's germline CDR1 is MNHNY and CDR2 SVGAGI (reference sequence). CDR3 bases: TGTGCCAGCAGTCCAGGGGGGACTAGTAAAGGGACCCAGTACTTC. Translating it yields CASSPGGTSKGTQYF.

This clonotype showed up many times. The V gene is TRBV18, the J gene TRBJ1-2; the match to TRBD1 covers 7 bases. The V segment lost 8 bases and the J segment 4 bases; nucleotides outside the gene matches: 7. The CDR3 length is 13 residues. From germline, CDR1 is KGHSH and CDR2 LQKENI. This CDR3 is CASSPGQPYGYTF. The DNA for the CDR3 is TGTGCCAGCAGCCCGGGACAGCCCTATGGCTACACCTTC.

This clonotype was detected a few times. The chain combines TRBV12-3 or TRBV12-4 with TRBJ2-1, with 7 bases that match TRBD2. The CDR3 spans 14 residues. The V segment lost 3 bases and the J segment 4 bases; nucleotides outside the gene matches: 3. The CDR3 DNA sequence: TGTGCCAGCAGTTTTCTAGCGGCATACAATGAGCAGTTCTTC. Translated, it gives CASSFLAAYNEQFF.

The V gene is TRBV27, the J gene TRBJ1-1; a weak D match, TRBD1 (6 bases). CDR1 and CDR2 (germline): MNHEY, SMNVEV (reference sequence). The CDR3 consists of 15 residues. Trimming stripped 4 bases from V and 1 base from J, with 13 bases between. Here the CDR3 DNA reads TGTGCCAGCAGTTGGGCAGGGGACTCGAACACTGAAGCTTTCTTT. Translated: CASSWAGDSNTEAFF.

V usage is TRBV3-1 and J usage is TRBJ1-2; TRBD1 agrees at 7 bases. Germline CDR1 is LGHDT and CDR2 is YNNKEL (reference sequence). The CDR3 length is 16 residues. Trimming cost V 3 bases and J 6 bases; bases outside gene matches: 13. The CDR3 protein is CASSHNLTGPSDGYTF. The DNA of the CDR3 is TGTGCCAGCAGCCACAATTTGACAGGGCCTTCGGATGGCTACACCTTC.

The chain joins TRBV11-3 to TRBJ2-7; maybe TRBD2 (7 bases). The CDR3 sequence is 16 residues long. Per germline, CDR1 SGHNT and CDR2 YENEEA. The germline V and J ends were trimmed by 4 bases and 2 bases, with 18 bases remaining between them. This chain's CDR3 is CASSSREWGGPYEQYF. DNA of the CDR3: TGTGCCAGCAGCTCCCGTGAGTGGGGGGGGCCCTACGAGCAGTACTTC.

This clonotype was observed at least ten times. This chain links TRBV12-3 or TRBV12-4 with TRBJ2-5; D is unclear. This CDR3 contains 13 residues. Trimming left V 4 bases short and J 1 base short, with 7 bases between. In DNA form, the CDR3 reads TGTGCCAGCAGTTCAGTTGCCCAAGAGACCCAGTACTTC. It specifies CASSSVAQETQYF.

The rearrangement links TRBV6-2 or TRBV6-3 to TRBJ2-5; D may match TRBD1 or TRBD2 (5 bases each). The DNA end favors TRBJ2-7, so the J call may be wrong. The CDR3 runs 15 residues. From germline, CDR1 is MNHEY and CDR2 SVGEGT. The CDR3 DNA reads as TGTGCCAGCAGCCGATTCACGGGACGGTCTTACGAGCAGTACTTC. Its protein is CASSRFTGRSYEQYF.

In DNA form, the CDR3 reads TGTGCCAGCAGCTTAGCTAGCGGGGGAGGGTATGAGCAGTTCTTC. Protein product: CASSLASGGGYEQFF. This chain links TRBV7-6 with TRBJ2-1; 9 nucleotides line up with TRBD2. The CDR3 covers 15 residues. The junction had 5 bases not matched to a gene; V was cut back by 0 bases and J by 8 bases. Germline CDR1 reads SGHVS; CDR2 reads FNYEAQ.

This clonotype occurred a few times. The chain uses TRBV10-2 and TRBJ2-1; 11 bases line up with TRBD2. CDR1 and CDR2 from the germline V gene are WSHSY and SAAADI. The ends lost 6 bases at V and 3 bases at J; junction bases unmatched: 7. The CDR3 has 16 residues. The CDR3 sequence: CASRLTSGVFYNEQFF. In nucleotides, the CDR3 is TGCGCCAGCAGGCTGACTAGCGGGGTGTTCTACAATGAGCAGTTCTTC.

V gene TRBV7-9 combines with J gene TRBJ2-7; the D is unclear. The closer fit of TRBJ2-4 to the DNA end suggests the J call may be wrong. There are 12 residues in the CDR3. Germline CDR1 and CDR2: SEHNR and FQNEAQ (reference sequence). CDR3 in DNA: TGTGCCAGCAGCCGCGACACCAACATTCAGTACTTC. Translated, it gives CASSRDTNIQYF.

This chain uses TRBV6-2 or TRBV6-3 with TRBJ2-1; D gene uncertain. The CDR3 covers 15 residues. CDR1 and CDR2 (germline): MNHEY, SVGEGT. With 6 bases removed from V and 11 bases from J, the gap between germline ends came to 23 bases. CDR3 sequence reads: CASSILGSRDNKQFF. CDR3 nucleotide sequence: TGTGCCAGCAGCATTTTAGGGTCAAGGGATAATAAGCAGTTCTTC.

This clonotype was observed a handful of times. The chain carries TRBV20-1 and TRBJ2-7, with D possibly being TRBD1 (5 bases). The V gene's germline CDR1 is DFQATT and CDR2 SNEGSKA (reference sequence). The CDR3 runs to 14 residues. Between the trimmed V and J ends, which lost 3 bases and 5 bases, there was a span of 17 bases. The CDR3 bases are TGCAGTGCTAGCGCGACACGCCAGGGAAACGAGCAGTACTTC. This encodes CSASATRQGNEQYF.

This rearrangement joins TRBV20-1 to TRBJ2-1; 9 nucleotides agree with TRBD1. CDR1 is DFQATT and CDR2 is SNEGSKA in the germline V gene (reference sequence). With V trimmed by 5 bases and J by 6 bases, 8 bases remained unmatched. The CDR3 contains 14 residues. The CDR3 protein is CSAETGGVGNEQFF. CDR3 DNA: TGCAGTGCTGAGACAGGGGGGGTGGGCAATGAGCAGTTCTTC.

This clonotype appeared a few times. V and J are TRBV12-3 or TRBV12-4 and TRBJ2-2, with D tentatively TRBD1 (5 bases). Trimming removed 6 bases from V and 5 bases from J, with 13 bases in between. This CDR3 region has 14 residues. CDR3 nucleotide sequence: TGTGCCAGCAGCGACAGATTAGGGACCGGGGAGCTGTTTTTT. Translation gives CASSDRLGTGELFF.

The rearrangement uses TRBV28 and TRBJ2-3; weak D call: TRBD2 (6 bases). This CDR3 contains 13 residues. From germline, CDR1 is MDHEN and CDR2 SYDVKM. V lost 8 bases, J lost 3 bases, and 12 bases lay in between. The CDR3 reads CASGAGNTDTQYF. The CDR3, as DNA: TGTGCCAGCGGGGCGGGGAATACAGATACGCAGTATTTT.

The chain employs TRBV20-1 and TRBJ2-3; 12 bases are shared with TRBD2. Germline CDR1 and CDR2: DFQATT and SNEGSKA (reference sequence). V gave up 5 bases and J gave up 2 bases; unmatched junction bases: 2. This CDR3 contains 14 residues. The CDR3 protein is CSARLAGATDTQYF. In nucleotides, the CDR3 is TGCAGTGCTCGACTAGCGGGGGCCACAGATACGCAGTATTTT.